These 9 T cell receptor beta chains were sequenced from one sample in a study of Ad26.COV2.S vaccination and SARS-CoV-2 variants. Treatment in this sample: 15 to 20 received Ad26.COV2.S at low or high dose, single or two shots; 5 received placebo; per-sample allocation not given. After the first vaccine or placebo injection, samples were drawn on day 63. Using immunoSEQ multiplex PCR, the repertoire was profiled, and TCRdb retains in-frame clones only, with some absent. The data show about 410,000 clones, 80% to 95% seen once. Sample: peripheral blood, taken in a trial of Ad26.COV2.S vaccine versus placebo. The receptors originated from a person aged 18-60 years who received the Ad26.COV2.S COVID-19 vaccine or a placebo.

The V and J genes are TRBV7-2 and TRBJ2-7, with TRBD2 matching 8 bases. V trimming: 5 bases; J trimming: 5 bases; junction bases outside the gene matches: 5. The CDR3 is made up of 13 amino acids. Germline V gives CDR1 SGHTA, CDR2 FQGNSA. The CDR3 region has the DNA TGTGCCAGCAGCCCGGGACTAGTGCACGAGCAGTACTTC. This gives the protein CASSPGLVHEQYF.

The chain recombines TRBV27 with TRBJ2-4; tentatively, D is TRBD1 or TRBD2 (7 bases each). This CDR3 comprises 14 residues. V lost 8 bases and J 8 bases, leaving 19 bases between the germline ends. Germline assignment: CDR1 MNHEY and CDR2 SMNVEV (reference sequence). CDR3 in amino acids: CASGGEGAGDIQYF. In DNA, the CDR3 is TGTGCCAGCGGTGGGGAGGGGGCCGGGGACATTCAGTACTTC.

This clone was recorded only once. The rearrangement uses TRBV15 and TRBJ1-5; D is perhaps TRBD1 (6 bases). The germline gives CDR1 LNHNV, CDR2 YYDKDF (reference sequence). This CDR3 comprises 15 residues. The V end was cut by 3 bases, the J end by 6 bases, with 15 bases between. CDR3 nucleotides: TGTGCCACCAGCAGCGGGGGGGGCGGGGGTCAGCCCCAGCATTTT. It encodes CATSSGGGGGQPQHF.

The rearrangement joins TRBV13 to TRBJ2-7; D perhaps matches TRBD1 (6 bases). Trimming shortened V by 4 bases and J by 2 bases, and 15 bases separated the two germline ends. This CDR3 spans 15 amino acids. Germline CDR1 and CDR2: PRHDT and FYEKMQ (reference sequence). CDR3 in DNA: TGTGCCAGCAGCTCCACCGAAAGGGGGACCTACGAGCAGTACTTC. It is translated as CASSSTERGTYEQYF.

The CDR3: CASSLSGSRANEKLFF. CDR3 DNA sequence: TGTGCCAGCAGCTTATCCGGGTCTCGAGCTAATGAAAAACTGTTTTTT. The J gene is TRBJ1-4, the V gene TRBV7-9; D is ambiguous. Trimming pared 2 bases from V and 3 bases from J, leaving 13 bases between. This CDR3 comprises 16 residues. Germline V gene lookup returns CDR1 SEHNR and CDR2 FQNEAQ (reference sequence).

The chain links TRBV20-1 to TRBJ2-1; 9 positions agree with TRBD1. CDR1 and CDR2 from the germline V gene are DFQATT and SNEGSKA (reference sequence). J was trimmed by 15 bases and V by 5 bases; bases with no gene match: 5. The CDR3 is made up of 10 amino acids. The CDR3 sequence: CSAAGTGLFF. The CDR3 nucleotides are TGCAGTGCTGCCGGGACAGGGCTGTTCTTC.

This sequence joins TRBV3-1 (or the pseudogene TRBV3-2) and TRBJ2-7; 10 positions match TRBD2. CDR1 and CDR2 from the germline V gene are LGHDT and YNNKEL (reference sequence). The CDR3 has 16 residues. V lost 0 bases, J lost 2 bases, and 4 bases stayed unmatched. The chain's CDR3 is CASSQDLGLAPYEQYF. The CDR3 coding sequence is TGTGCCAGCAGCCAAGATTTGGGACTAGCGCCCTACGAGCAGTACTTC.

The chain recombines TRBV24-1 with TRBJ2-3, with 16 positions matching TRBD2. V was clipped by 4 bases and J by 5 bases; unmatched bases: 14. The CDR3 has 20 amino acids. CDR1 KGHDR and CDR2 SFDVKD come from the germline V gene. The CDR3 protein is CATSDLVQGTSGGAQDTQYF. The CDR3 bases are TGTGCCACCAGTGACCTAGTGCAGGGGACTAGCGGGGGGGCCCAAGATACGCAGTATTTT.

This clone is a singleton in its sample. The rearrangement joins TRBV6-1 to TRBJ1-6; D possibly corresponds to TRBD1 (6 bases). The V gene lost 4 bases and the J gene lost 0 bases, with 10 bases spanning the gap. CDR1 MNHNS and CDR2 SASEGT come from the germline V gene. The CDR3 is 16 amino acids. The CDR3 loop is CASSADRNSYNSPLHF. The CDR3 region has the DNA TGTGCCAGCAGTGCCGACAGGAACTCCTATAATTCACCCCTCCACTTT.